Listed below are T cell receptor beta chains from one sample, sequenced in a study of T cells of healthy individuals. TCRdb reprocessed the 5' RACE reads via MiXCR and lists one record per CDR3 protein. The sample includes 75,000 to 95,000 distinct CDR3 sequences, around 5.1% of them seen just once. The origin of the receptors is a female donor in good health. Both conserved end residues are part of each CDR3. The D gene is left open where the match is weak. The size of a clone is reported for some rows only, either as once, few or many, or as a class for expanded clones.

D gene	V gene	clone size	J gene	CDR3 DNA	CDR3 protein
TRBD1	TRBV15	many	TRBJ2-2	TGTGCCACCAGCAGAGGGACAGGGGCCATCACCGGGGAGCTGTTTTTT	CATSRGTGAITGELFF
NA	TRBV6-2/TRBV6-3	many	TRBJ1-2	TGTGCCAGCAGTTATATGGAGAGTCGGACGAACTATGGCTACACCTTC	CASSYMESRTNYGYTF
TRBD1	TRBV12-3/TRBV12-4	many	TRBJ1-1	TGTGCCAGCAGTTCCGACGGGACAGGGGCAAACCTCATGAACACTGAAGCTTTCTTT	CASSSDGTGANLMNTEAFF
NA	TRBV6-5	many	TRBJ2-1	TGTGCCAGCAGTTTGATGGGTGCGGTCAATGAGCAGTTCTTC	CASSLMGAVNEQFF
NA	TRBV27	many	TRBJ2-5	TGTGCCAGCAGTTTATCAGGGGTTGCCCTCCCAGGGGAGACCCAGTACTTC	CASSLSGVALPGETQYF
TRBD2	TRBV20-1	many	TRBJ2-1	TGCAGTGCTCGAAACTGGAGCGGGACTCACGACAATGAGCAGTTCTTC	CSARNWSGTHDNEQFF
NA	TRBV28	many	TRBJ2-1	TGTGCCAGCAGTCTACAGGTTAGCTCCTACAATGAGCAGTTCTTC	CASSLQVSSYNEQFF
TRBD2	TRBV28	NA	TRBJ2-2	TGTGCCAGCGGGGGGGGTGGGTCCTTCATCACCGGGGAGCTGTTTTTT	CASGGGGSFITGELFF
NA	TRBV6-5	many	TRBJ2-1	TGTGCCAGCAGTTACATAAGCTCCTACAATGAGCAGTTCTTC	CASSYISSYNEQFF
TRBD2	TRBV2	few	TRBJ2-3	TGTGCCAGCAGTGAACCCCGACTAGCGGGGTACACAGATACGCAGTATTTT	CASSEPRLAGYTDTQYF